This entry concerns a single T cell receptor beta chain. Its specificity is unknown. With 0 bases clipped from V and 3 bases from J, the junction kept 2 bases outside the gene matches. The CDR3 consists of 17 residues. Germline V gene lookup returns CDR1 SGHRS and CDR2 YFSETQ. Sequenced with the Oncomine TCR Beta short-read assay was DNA taken from cultured CD4+ T cells. TCRdb passed the PCR reads through MiXCR, listing each CDR3 protein once. In the table there are more than 8,500 distinct CDR3 sequences, approximately 62% of which are singletons. These data originate in a study of vaccination and CD4 T cells after COVID-19. The treatment is: approximately nine-day PBMC culture with coronavirus spike peptide pools or control peptides (ViraFEST assay). It was before the COVID-19 pandemic (2011-2018) that the unexposed donor's CD4+ T cells were collected.

The rearrangement links TRBV5-1 to TRBJ2-2, with 13 bases lining up with TRBD2. Sample: CD4+ T cells from blood, cultured in vitro. The TCR comes from a human donor in good health. CDR3 protein: CASSLGLAGGYTGELFF. Written as DNA, the CDR3 is TGCGCCAGCAGCTTGGGACTAGCGGGGGGATACACCGGGGAGCTGTTTTTT.